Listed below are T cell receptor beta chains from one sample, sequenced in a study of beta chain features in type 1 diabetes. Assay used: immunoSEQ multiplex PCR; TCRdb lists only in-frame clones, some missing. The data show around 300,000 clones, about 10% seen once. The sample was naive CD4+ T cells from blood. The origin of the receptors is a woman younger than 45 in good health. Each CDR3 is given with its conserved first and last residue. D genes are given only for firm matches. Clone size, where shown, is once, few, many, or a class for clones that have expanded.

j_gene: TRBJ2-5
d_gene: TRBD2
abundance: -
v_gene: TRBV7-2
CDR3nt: TGTGCCAGCAGCTCTGCTAGCGGGAGGGTCAGAGAGACCCAGTACTTC
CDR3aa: CASSSASGRVRETQYF

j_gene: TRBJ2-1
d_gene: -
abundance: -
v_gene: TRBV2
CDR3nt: TGTGCCAGCAGTGGTCTAGACCCCTACAATGAGCAGTTCTTC
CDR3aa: CASSGLDPYNEQFF

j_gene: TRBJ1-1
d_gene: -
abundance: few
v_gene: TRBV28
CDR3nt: TGTGCCAGCAGTTCTACAGGGCCAACTGAAGCTTTCTTT
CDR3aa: CASSSTGPTEAFF

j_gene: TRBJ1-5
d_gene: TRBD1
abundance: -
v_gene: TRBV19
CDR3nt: TGTGCCAGTAGTGGGACAGGCAATCAGCCCCAGCATTTT
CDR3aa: CASSGTGNQPQHF

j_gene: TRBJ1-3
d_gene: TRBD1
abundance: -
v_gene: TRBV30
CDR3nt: TGTGCCTGGAGTGTACAACGACACGGCGACAGGGGGCTACGGGGAAACACCATATATTTT
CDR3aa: CAWSVQRHGDRGLRGNTIYF

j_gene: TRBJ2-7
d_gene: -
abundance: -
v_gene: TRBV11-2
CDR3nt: TGTGCCAGCAGCTTAGATTTGGAGGTAAACGCCTACGAGCAGTACTTC
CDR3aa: CASSLDLEVNAYEQYF

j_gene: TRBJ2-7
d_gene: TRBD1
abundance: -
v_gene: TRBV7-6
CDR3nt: TGTGCCAGCAGCCCGCCCGGGACAGCCTACGAGCAGTACTTC
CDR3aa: CASSPPGTAYEQYF

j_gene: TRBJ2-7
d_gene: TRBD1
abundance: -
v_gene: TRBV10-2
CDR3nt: TGCGCCAGCTTTCGGACAGGGGGTCAGGGCGAGCAGTACTTC
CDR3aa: CASFRTGGQGEQYF

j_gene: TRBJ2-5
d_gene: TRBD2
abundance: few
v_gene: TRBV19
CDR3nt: TGTGCCTCCCGGAGGTGGGAGGGTTCAGAGACCCAGTACTTC
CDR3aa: CASRRWEGSETQYF

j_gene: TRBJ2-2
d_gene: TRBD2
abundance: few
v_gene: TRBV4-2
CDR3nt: TGTGCCAGCAGCCAAGTATCGGGGGGAAGCACCGGGGAGCTGTTTTTT
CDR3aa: CASSQVSGGSTGELFF

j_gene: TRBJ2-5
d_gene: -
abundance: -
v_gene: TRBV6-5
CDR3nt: TGTGCCAGCCGGCGAGGGGAGACCCAGTACTTC
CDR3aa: CASRRGETQYF

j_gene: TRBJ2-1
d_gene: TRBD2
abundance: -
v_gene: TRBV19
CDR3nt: TGTGCCAGTAGTATCTCTAGCGGGAGGGCCTACAATGAGCAGTTCTTC
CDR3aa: CASSISSGRAYNEQFF

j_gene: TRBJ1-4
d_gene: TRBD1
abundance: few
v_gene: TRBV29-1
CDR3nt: TGCAGCACCAGGACAGGGGGGAATGAAAAACTGTTTTTT
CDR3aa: CSTRTGGNEKLFF

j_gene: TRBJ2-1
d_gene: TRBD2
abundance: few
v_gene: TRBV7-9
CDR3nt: TGTGCCAGCAGCTTATTACTAGCGGGAGCCCCATCCCAGTTCTTC
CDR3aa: CASSLLLAGAPSQFF

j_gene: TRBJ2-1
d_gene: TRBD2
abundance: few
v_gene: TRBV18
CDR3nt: TGTGCCAGCTCACCACCGCCGGGGCGAACAGCGGGAGGACGGAATGAGCAGTTCTTC
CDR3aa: CASSPPPGRTAGGRNEQFF

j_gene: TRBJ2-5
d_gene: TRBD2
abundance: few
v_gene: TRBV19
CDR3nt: TGTGCCAGTAGTCGTTCGGCGGGAGTAGAGACCCAGTACTTC
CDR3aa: CASSRSAGVETQYF

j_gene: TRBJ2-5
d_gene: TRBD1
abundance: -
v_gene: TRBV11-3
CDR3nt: TGTGCCAGCAGCCCAGCAGGGGGCGAAGAGACCCAGTACTTC
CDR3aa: CASSPAGGEETQYF

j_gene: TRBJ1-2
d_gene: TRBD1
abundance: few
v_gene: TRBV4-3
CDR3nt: TGCGCCAGCAGCCTCGGACAGGGGGTCGACTATGGCTACACCTTC
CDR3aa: CASSLGQGVDYGYTF

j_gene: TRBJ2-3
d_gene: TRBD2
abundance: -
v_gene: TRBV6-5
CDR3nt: TGTGCCAGCAGTTACGCGGCGGGAGGGATGGATACGCAGTATTTT
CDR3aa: CASSYAAGGMDTQYF

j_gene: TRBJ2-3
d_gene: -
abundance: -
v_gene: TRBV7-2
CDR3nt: TGTGCCAGCAGCTTAGCGAGCCCCCAGGGGAAGGTCGACGTAGATACGCAGTATTTT
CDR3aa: CASSLASPQGKVDVDTQYF

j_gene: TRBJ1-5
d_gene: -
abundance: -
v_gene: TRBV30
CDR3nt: TGTGCCTGGAGTTTGGGGCAGGGGAGTCAGCCCCAGCATTTT
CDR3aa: CAWSLGQGSQPQHF

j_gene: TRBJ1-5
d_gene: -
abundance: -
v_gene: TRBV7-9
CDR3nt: TGTGCCAGCAGCTTAGGCCCGGCGGGGCCCCAGCATTTT
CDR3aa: CASSLGPAGPQHF

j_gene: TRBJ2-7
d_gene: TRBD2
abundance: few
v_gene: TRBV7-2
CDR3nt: TGTGCCAGCAGCTTTGCGGGACTAACCTACGAGCAGTACTTC
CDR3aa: CASSFAGLTYEQYF

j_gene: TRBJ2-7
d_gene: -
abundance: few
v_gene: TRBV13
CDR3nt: TGTGCCAGCAGCTTAGGGGGGCCCCACTACGAGCAGTACTTC
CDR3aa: CASSLGGPHYEQYF

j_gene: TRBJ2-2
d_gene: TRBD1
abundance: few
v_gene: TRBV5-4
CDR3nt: TGTGCCAGCAGCTGGGGGACAGGTGGGACCGGGGAGCTGTTTTTT
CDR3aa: CASSWGTGGTGELFF

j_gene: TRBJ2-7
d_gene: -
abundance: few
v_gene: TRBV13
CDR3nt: TGTGCCAGCAGCTTAGCTCGGGTCCAGGGGGAGCAGTACTTC
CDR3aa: CASSLARVQGEQYF

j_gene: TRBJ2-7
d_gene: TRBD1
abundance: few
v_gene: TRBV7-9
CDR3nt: TGTGCCAGCAGCTTAAACAGGGGAGCGTCCGAGCAGTACTTC
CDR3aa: CASSLNRGASEQYF

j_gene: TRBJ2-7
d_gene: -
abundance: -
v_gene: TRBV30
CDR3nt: TGTGCCTGGAGTGTTCCAAACTACGAGCAGTACTTC
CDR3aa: CAWSVPNYEQYF

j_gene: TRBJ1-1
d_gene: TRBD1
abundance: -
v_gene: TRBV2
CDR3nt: TGTGCCAGCAAGGGGGCCCTTAACACTGAAGCTTTCTTT
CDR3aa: CASKGALNTEAFF

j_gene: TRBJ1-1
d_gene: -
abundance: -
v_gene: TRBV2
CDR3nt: TGTGCCAGCTGTTTAGGGGTGGCGACTGAAGCTTTCTTT
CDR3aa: CASCLGVATEAFF

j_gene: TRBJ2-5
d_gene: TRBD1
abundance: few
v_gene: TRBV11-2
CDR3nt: TGTGCCAGCAGCTTCACTACAGGGACAGCGCAAGAGACCCAGTACTTC
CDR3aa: CASSFTTGTAQETQYF

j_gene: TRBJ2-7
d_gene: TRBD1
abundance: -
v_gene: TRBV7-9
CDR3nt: TGTGCCAGCAGAAGACAGGGGATAGACGAGCAGTACTTC
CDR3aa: CASRRQGIDEQYF

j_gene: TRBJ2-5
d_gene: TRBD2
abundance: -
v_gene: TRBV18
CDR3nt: TGTGCCAGCTCACCATTCACGACTAGCGGGAGGGAGACCCAGTACTTC
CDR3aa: CASSPFTTSGRETQYF

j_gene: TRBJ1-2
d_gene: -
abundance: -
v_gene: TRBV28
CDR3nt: TGTGCCAGCAGTCTCAGGACAGTCCACTATGGCTACACCTTC
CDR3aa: CASSLRTVHYGYTF

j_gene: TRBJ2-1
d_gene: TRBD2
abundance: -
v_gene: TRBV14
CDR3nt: TGTGCCAGCAGGCCGACTAGCGGGAGATACAATGAGCAGTTCTTC
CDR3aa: CASRPTSGRYNEQFF

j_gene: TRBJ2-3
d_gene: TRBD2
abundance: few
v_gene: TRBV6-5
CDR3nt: TGTGCCAGCGGACTAGCGGGAACCACAGATACGCAGTATTTT
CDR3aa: CASGLAGTTDTQYF

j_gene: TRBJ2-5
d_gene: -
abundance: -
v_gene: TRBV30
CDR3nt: TGTGCCTGGAGTGTAGCGCAGAAAGAGACCCAGTACTTC
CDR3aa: CAWSVAQKETQYF

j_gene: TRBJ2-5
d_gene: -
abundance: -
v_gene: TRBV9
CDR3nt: TGTGCCAGCAGCGTTCTCGGGACTGGCCAAGAGACCCAGTACTTC
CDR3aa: CASSVLGTGQETQYF

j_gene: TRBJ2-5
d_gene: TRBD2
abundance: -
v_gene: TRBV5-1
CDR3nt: TGCGCCAGCAGCCCTGGAGCTGGACTAGCGGGAGTAGAGACCCAGTACTTC
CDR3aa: CASSPGAGLAGVETQYF

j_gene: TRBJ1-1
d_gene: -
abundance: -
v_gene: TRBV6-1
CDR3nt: TGTGCCAGCAGTGAACAGGGAGGAACTGAAGCTTTCTTT
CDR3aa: CASSEQGGTEAFF

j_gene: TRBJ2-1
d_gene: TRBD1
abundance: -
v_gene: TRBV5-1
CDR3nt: TGCGCCAGCAGCCGCCTCGACAGGGATTACAATGAGCAGTTCTTC
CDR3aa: CASSRLDRDYNEQFF

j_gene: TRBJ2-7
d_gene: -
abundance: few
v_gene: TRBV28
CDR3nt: TGTGCCAGCGGGAGGGGGAGCTCCTACGAGCAGTACTTC
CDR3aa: CASGRGSSYEQYF